The 11 T cell receptor beta chains reported below all come from one sample, sequenced in a study of cytomegalovirus exposure and HLA in healthy donors (dated by TCRdb to between 2016 and 2019). Library method: the immunoSEQ multiplex PCR assay. TCRdb's version of the immuneACCESS table is confined to in-frame rearrangements and falls short of the full clone set. An unresolved V gene accounts for under half of the shortfall where checked; the remainder is of unknown origin. The sample table contains approximately 88,000 clones; only one count was recorded for more than 70% of them. The ten largest account for 9% to 13% of the sample. The specimen sequenced was PBMCs. The receptors derive from a woman aged 18-29 years in good health and CMV-seropositive.

The rearrangement links TRBV4-1 to TRBJ1-4; TRBD1 is a possible D gene (5 bases). The V gene lost 5 bases and the J gene lost 0 bases, with 13 bases spanning the gap. Germline CDR1 is MGHRA and CDR2 is YSYEKL. The CDR3 is made up of 16 amino acids. In nucleotides, the CDR3 is TGCGCCAGCAGCAAGGGGCTCCTCGCAACTAATGAAAAACTGTTTTTT. Translating it yields CASSKGLLATNEKLFF.

This clone was recorded once. The gene calls are TRBV11-2 and TRBJ2-7; 8 bases align to TRBD1. CDR1 is SGHAT, CDR2 FQNNGV, per germline. The CDR3 contains 13 residues. V gave up 6 bases and J gave up 3 bases; unmatched junction bases: 4. The CDR3 is CASRRTGNYEQYF. The CDR3 DNA sequence: TGTGCCAGCAGAAGGACAGGGAACTACGAGCAGTACTTC. The full variable domain, completed using reference TRBV11-2 and TRBJ2-7, is EAGVAQSPRYKIIEKRQSVAFWCNPISGHATLYWYQQILGQGPKLLIQFQNNGVVDDSQLPKDRFSAERLKGVDSTLKIQPAKLEDSAVYLCASRRTGNYEQYFGPGTRLTVT.

The V and J genes are TRBV27 and TRBJ2-1; 8 bases are a match to TRBD1. Germline trimming cut 3 bases from V and 4 bases from J; bases unmatched to any gene: 2. Germline V lookup: CDR1 MNHEY, CDR2 SMNVEV (reference sequence). CDR3 length: 14 residues. The CDR3 coding sequence is TGTGCCAGCAGTTTGCAGGGGGCTTACAATGAGCAGTTCTTC. Protein product: CASSLQGAYNEQFF.

This chain uses TRBV2 with TRBJ2-4, with TRBD2 as a possible D gene (5 bases). This CDR3 is built from 18 residues. From germline, CDR1 is SNHLY and CDR2 FYNNEI. The V gene lost 6 bases and the J gene lost 0 bases, with 21 bases spanning the gap. The CDR3 nucleotides read TGTGCCAGCAGGGAGGCCCAGGCGAACCTACTAGCCAAAAACATTCAGTACTTC. Translated: CASREAQANLLAKNIQYF.

The J gene is TRBJ2-1, the V gene TRBV4-3; maybe TRBD1 (5 bases). V was cut by 4 bases and J by 0 bases, with 16 bases left in between. CDR1 is LGHNA and CDR2 is YSLEER in the germline V gene. The CDR3 loop spans 17 amino acids. As DNA, the CDR3 is TGCGCCAGCAGCCGCCTAGGGGCGGTAAGCTCCTACAATGAGCAGTTCTTC. This encodes CASSRLGAVSSYNEQFF.

The rearrangement uses TRBV4-2 and TRBJ2-2, with 15 positions matching TRBD2. The junction had 4 bases not matched to a gene; V was cut back by 4 bases and J by 1 base. Germline V CDR1 and CDR2: LGHNA, YNFKEQ. The CDR3 runs to 18 residues. The CDR3 sequence is CASSRGLAGGVNTGELFF. CDR3 in DNA: TGTGCCAGCAGCCGTGGACTAGCGGGGGGGGTGAACACCGGGGAGCTGTTTTTT.

The V call is TRBV27, the J call TRBJ2-3, with TRBD2 identical over 10 bases. The CDR3 covers 16 residues. Germline CDR1 is MNHEY and CDR2 is SMNVEV (reference sequence). J gave up 8 bases and V 7 bases, and 15 bases lay outside the gene matches. The CDR3 reads CASIPGLANYHGTQYF. CDR3 sequence (DNA): TGTGCCAGCATCCCGGGACTAGCGAATTACCACGGTACGCAGTATTTT.

The rearrangement joins TRBV5-1 to TRBJ2-3, with a tentative D call TRBD2 (6 bases). CDR1 and CDR2 from the germline V gene are SGHRS and YFSETQ. The CDR3 has 16 residues. Between the trimmed V and J ends, which lost 4 bases and 0 bases, there was a span of 15 bases. CDR3 sequence (DNA): TGCGCCAGCAGCCCTCCACTGGAGGGTAGCACAGATACGCAGTATTTT. Its protein product is CASSPPLEGSTDTQYF.

The chain links TRBV7-2 to TRBJ2-1; a possible D gene is TRBD1 (6 bases). This CDR3 has 16 amino acids. The V end lost 5 bases, the J end lost 8 bases, and 22 bases lay between the germline ends. Germline V gene sequence: CDR1 SGHTA, CDR2 FQGNSA. The CDR3 DNA is TGTGCCAGCAGCCCTCAGACAGGTCGCCCGTCCGATGAGCAGTTCTTC. Translation gives CASSPQTGRPSDEQFF.

The V gene is TRBV11-2, the J gene TRBJ1-2, with unresolved D. Germline CDR1 is SGHAT and CDR2 is FQNNGV. This CDR3 contains 13 residues. The germline V and J ends were trimmed by 8 bases and 8 bases, with 18 bases remaining between them. Written as DNA, the CDR3 is TGTGCCAGCGAGGGATCGTGGGAGGAAGGCTACACCTTC. It encodes CASEGSWEEGYTF.

This clone appeared once. The chain couples TRBV5-1 to TRBJ2-3; weak D call: TRBD2 (6 bases). The germline V and J ends were trimmed by 0 bases and 8 bases, with 16 bases remaining between them. Germline V gene lookup returns CDR1 SGHRS and CDR2 YFSETQ. CDR3 length equals 15 residues. CDR3 DNA: TGCGCCAGCAGCTTGGCCGGAGGGGAGGTTCGTACGCAGTATTTT. It yields the protein CASSLAGGEVRTQYF.